This TCR beta chain was found in a study of T cell repertoires in cytomegalovirus infection. This clonotype has a handful of counts. Its antigen is unknown. Notes on the study in general: There were HLA-C-restricted CMV-specific TCR beta clonotypes dominating the ex vivo response.

MiXCR, run by TCRdb on the reads, gives a single entry per CDR3 protein. The table has 640,000 or so distinct CDR3 sequences, about 30% seen once. CDR3 length: 15 residues. The V end was cut by 6 bases, the J end by 4 bases, with 18 bases between. This receptor was identified in a human donor in good health (CMV status not recorded). Some clones in this sample may be carry-over from other donors' samples. Sequencing was performed on cultured PBMCs, taken from culture after CMV antigen stimulation. The rearrangement joins TRBV12-3 or TRBV12-4 to TRBJ2-5; TRBD2 is a possible D gene (6 bases). The CDR3 loop is CASSRSRGGSETQYF. Here the CDR3 DNA reads TGTGCCAGCAGCCGCTCGCGGGGAGGTTCAGAGACCCAGTACTTC.